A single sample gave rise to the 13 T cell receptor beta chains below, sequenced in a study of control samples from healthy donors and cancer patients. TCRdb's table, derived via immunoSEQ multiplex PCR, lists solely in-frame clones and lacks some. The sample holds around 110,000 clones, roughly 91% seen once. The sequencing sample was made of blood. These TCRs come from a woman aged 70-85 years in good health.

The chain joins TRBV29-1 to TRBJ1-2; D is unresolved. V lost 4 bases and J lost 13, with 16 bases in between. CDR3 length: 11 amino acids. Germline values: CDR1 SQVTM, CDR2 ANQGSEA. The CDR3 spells CSVGVEVTSTF. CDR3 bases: TGCAGCGTTGGGGTCGAGGTTACCAGCACCTTC.

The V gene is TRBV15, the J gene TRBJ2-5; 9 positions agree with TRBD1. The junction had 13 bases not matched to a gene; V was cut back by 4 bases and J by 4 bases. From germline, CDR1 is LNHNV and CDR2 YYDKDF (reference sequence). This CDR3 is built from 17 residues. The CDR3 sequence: CATSTGGTGFPSETQYF. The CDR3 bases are TGTGCCACCAGCACAGGGGGGACAGGGTTCCCCTCAGAGACCCAGTACTTC.

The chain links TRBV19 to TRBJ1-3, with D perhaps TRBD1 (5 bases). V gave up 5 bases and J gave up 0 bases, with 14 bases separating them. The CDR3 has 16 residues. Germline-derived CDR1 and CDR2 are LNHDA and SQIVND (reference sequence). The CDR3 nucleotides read TGTGCCAGTAGTGACCGGGGCCCATTCTCTGGAAACACCATATATTTT. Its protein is CASSDRGPFSGNTIYF.

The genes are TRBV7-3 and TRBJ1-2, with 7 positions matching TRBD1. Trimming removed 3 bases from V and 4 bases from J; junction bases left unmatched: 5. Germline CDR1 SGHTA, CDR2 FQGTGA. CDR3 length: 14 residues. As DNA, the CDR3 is TGTGCCAGCAGCTTGGAGGCAGGGGGCTATGGCTACACCTTC. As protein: CASSLEAGGYGYTF.

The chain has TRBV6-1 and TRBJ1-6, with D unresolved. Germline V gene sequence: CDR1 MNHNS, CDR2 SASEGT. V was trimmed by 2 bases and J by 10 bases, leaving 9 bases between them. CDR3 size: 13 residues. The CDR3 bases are TGTGCCAGCAGTGAAAATACCGGCTCACCCCTCCACTTT. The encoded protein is CASSENTGSPLHF.

For the CDR3, the DNA is TGCGCCAGCAGCTTGGGAACAGACCACTCTGGAAACACCATATATTTT. Its translation: CASSLGTDHSGNTIYF. The chain has TRBV5-1 and TRBJ1-3; D unclear. The CDR3 is 16 residues long. V lost 0 bases and J 0 bases, leaving 10 bases between the germline ends. The V gene's germline CDR1 is SGHRS and CDR2 YFSETQ.

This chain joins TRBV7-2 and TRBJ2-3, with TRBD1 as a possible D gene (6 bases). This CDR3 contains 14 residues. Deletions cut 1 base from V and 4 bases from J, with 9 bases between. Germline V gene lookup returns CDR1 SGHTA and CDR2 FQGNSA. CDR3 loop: CASSLDRAADTQYF. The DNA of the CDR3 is TGTGCCAGCAGCTTAGACAGGGCCGCAGATACGCAGTATTTT.

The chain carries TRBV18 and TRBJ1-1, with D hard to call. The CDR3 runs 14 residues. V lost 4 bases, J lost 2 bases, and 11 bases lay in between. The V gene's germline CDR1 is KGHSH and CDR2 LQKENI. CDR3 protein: CASSLSTRNTEAFF. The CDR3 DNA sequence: TGTGCCAGCTCACTGTCGACAAGAAACACTGAAGCTTTCTTT. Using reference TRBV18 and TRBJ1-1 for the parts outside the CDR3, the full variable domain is NAGVMQNPRHLVRRRGQEARLRCSPMKGHSHVYWYRQLPEEGLKFMVYLQKENIIDESGMPKERFSAEFPKEGPSILRIQQVVRGDSAAYFCASSLSTRNTEAFFGQGTRLTVV.

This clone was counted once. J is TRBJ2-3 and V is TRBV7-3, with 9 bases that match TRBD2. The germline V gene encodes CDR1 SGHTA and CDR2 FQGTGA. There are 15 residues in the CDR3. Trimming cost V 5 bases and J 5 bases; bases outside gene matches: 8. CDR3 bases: TGTGCCAGCAGCCCAAGCGGGGGGAGGAAAGATACGCAGTATTTT. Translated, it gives CASSPSGGRKDTQYF.

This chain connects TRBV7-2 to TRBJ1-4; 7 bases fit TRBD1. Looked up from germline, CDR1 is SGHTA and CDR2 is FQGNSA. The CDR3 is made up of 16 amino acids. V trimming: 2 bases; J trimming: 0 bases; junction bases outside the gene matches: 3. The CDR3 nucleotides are TGTGCCAGCAGCTTAAGACAGGGTGCAACTAATGAAAAACTGTTTTTT. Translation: CASSLRQGATNEKLFF.

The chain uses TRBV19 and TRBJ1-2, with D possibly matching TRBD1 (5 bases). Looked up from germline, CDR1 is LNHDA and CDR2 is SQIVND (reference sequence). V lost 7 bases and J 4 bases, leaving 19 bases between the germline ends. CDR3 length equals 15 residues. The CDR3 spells CASTLPGLTTYGYTF. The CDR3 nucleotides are TGTGCCAGTACCCTTCCGGGACTCACTACCTATGGCTACACCTTC.

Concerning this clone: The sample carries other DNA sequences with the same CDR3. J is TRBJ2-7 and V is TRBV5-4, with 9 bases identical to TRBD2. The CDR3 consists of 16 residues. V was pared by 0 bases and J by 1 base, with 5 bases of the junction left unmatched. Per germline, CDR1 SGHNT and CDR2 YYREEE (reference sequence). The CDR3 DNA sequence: TGTGCCAGCAGCTTGGGGGGAGCGGGGGGTTCCTACGAGCAGTACTTC. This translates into CASSLGGAGGSYEQYF.

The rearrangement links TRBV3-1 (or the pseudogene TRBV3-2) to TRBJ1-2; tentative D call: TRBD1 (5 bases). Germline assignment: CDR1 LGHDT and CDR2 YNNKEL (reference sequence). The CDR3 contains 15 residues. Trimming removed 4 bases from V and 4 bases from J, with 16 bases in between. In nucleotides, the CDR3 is TGTGCCAGCAGCCCTCTCTCCGGGACGTCCTATGGCTACACCTTC. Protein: CASSPLSGTSYGYTF.